One and the same sample provided the 32 T cell receptor beta chains below, sequenced in a study of T cells in Graves' hyperthyroidism and ophthalmopathy (dated by TCRdb to between 2017 and 2020). Library construction relied on multiplex PCR. The listed sequencing device is Illumina HiSeq 2000. Amplification of TCR beta CDR3 regions was carried out from RNA transcripts. The TCR CDR3 was subjected to a first round of RT-PCR using the HTBI primer set and the Qiagen OneStep RT-PCR kit. TCRdb itself trimmed the public reads at Q25 with fastp, ran MiXCR and retained productive beta chains. Rows matching on CDR3 protein sequence are summarized as one entry with the most common DNA and genes. Recorded for this sample are under 550,000 distinct CDR3 sequences; 20% of them occurred a single time. Approximately 48% of the sample belongs to the ten largest clones. The sequencing input was blood. These receptors originate from a man in his forties with Graves' ophthalmopathy.

This clonotype was seen at least ten times. V is TRBV7-8 and J is TRBJ1-1, with D tentatively TRBD1 (6 bases). Germline values: CDR1 SGHVS, CDR2 FQNEAQ. The V end was cut by 3 bases, the J end by 5 bases, with 7 bases between. The CDR3 is 12 residues long. The CDR3 bases are TGTGCCAGCAGCTTTACAGGGACTGAAGCTTTCTTT. This sequence encodes CASSFTGTEAFF.

This chain joins TRBV5-1 and TRBJ2-3; D tentatively reads TRBD1 or TRBD2 (5 bases each). The germline V gene encodes CDR1 SGHRS and CDR2 YFSETQ. V lost 5 bases to trimming and J lost 3 bases, with 13 bases between them. The CDR3 sequence is 14 residues long. For the CDR3, the DNA is TGCGCCAGCAGGACGGGACCAACTACAGATACGCAGTATTTT. This gives the protein CASRTGPTTDTQYF.

This clonotype showed up many times. The CDR3 here is CASSPTVDTQYF. The CDR3 bases are TGTGCCAGCAGCCCCACGGTAGATACGCAGTATTTT. The V and J genes are TRBV11-2 and TRBJ2-3; unclear D gene. CDR3 length: 12 amino acids. Germline assignment: CDR1 SGHAT and CDR2 FQNNGV. Trimming stripped 5 bases from V and 5 bases from J, with 8 bases between.

Note on this clonotype: A much larger clone is a single base away; this may be a read error. The chain has TRBV3-1 and TRBJ1-1; 11 bases map to TRBD1. V was pared by 8 bases and J by 6 bases, with 5 bases of the junction left unmatched. The CDR3 is 13 residues long. CDR1 is LGHDT, CDR2 YNNKEL, per germline (reference sequence). The CDR3 loop reads CASGGTGGAEAFF. The CDR3 DNA is TGTGCCAGCGGAGGGACAGGGGGGGCTGAAGCTTTCTTT.

The chain has TRBV5-1 and TRBJ1-4; weak D call: TRBD1 (5 bases). The CDR3 consists of 16 residues. Germline CDR1 is SGHRS and CDR2 is YFSETQ. V gave up 4 bases and J gave up 8 bases, with 21 bases separating them. CDR3: CASSPGTAAWGEKLFF. The CDR3 region has the DNA TGCGCCAGCAGCCCGGGGACTGCTGCCTGGGGCGAAAAACTGTTTTTT.

The sample holds a few counts of this clonotype. The chain is built from TRBV28 and TRBJ1-3, with 11 bases lining up with TRBD1. Germline-derived CDR1 and CDR2 are MDHEN and SYDVKM. The CDR3 covers 18 residues. V was clipped by 5 bases and J by 2 bases; unmatched bases: 11. The CDR3 DNA follows: TGTGCCAGCAGTCCTCCGGGACAGGGGGTGTGGACTGGAAACACCATATATTTT. It is translated as CASSPPGQGVWTGNTIYF.

This chain connects TRBV20-1 to TRBJ2-1; 12 nucleotides align to TRBD2. This CDR3 has 19 residues. J gave up 6 bases and V 6 bases, and 21 bases lay outside the gene matches. Per the germline V gene, CDR1 is DFQATT and CDR2 is SNEGSKA (reference sequence). The CDR3 is CSARSPGTSGSRTVNEQFF. CDR3 nucleotide sequence: TGCAGTGCCCGCTCCCCCGGGACTAGCGGGTCTCGCACCGTCAATGAGCAGTTCTTC.

This clonotype was seen only a few times. V usage is TRBV6-1 and J usage is TRBJ2-1; the match to TRBD1 covers 9 bases. Per germline, CDR1 MNHNS and CDR2 SASEGT. The CDR3 length is 15 residues. The V segment lost 5 bases and the J segment 4 bases; nucleotides outside the gene matches: 6. In DNA form, the CDR3 reads TGTGCCAGCAGTTCGGGGACAGGGTTTTACAATGAGCAGTTCTTC. Translation gives CASSSGTGFYNEQFF.

This clonotype was seen more than once but under ten times. The CDR3 nucleotides read TGTGCCATCAGTGAGTCGAGGGGGAGGGCCCTGACAGATACGCAGTATTTT. Translating gives CAISESRGRALTDTQYF. The V gene is TRBV10-3, the J gene TRBJ2-3, with a possible D match to TRBD2 (7 bases). This CDR3 has 17 amino acids. Germline V gene data show CDR1 as ENHRY and CDR2 as SYGVKD. V dropped 0 bases and J dropped 3 bases, with 16 bases sitting between them.

This clonotype was seen many times. The V gene is TRBV3-1, the J gene TRBJ1-1; D not resolved. Trimming cost V 3 bases and J 2 bases, with 10 bases left between them. The CDR3 totals 14 residues. The germline gives CDR1 LGHDT, CDR2 YNNKEL (reference sequence). Written as DNA, the CDR3 is TGTGCCAGCAGCCATGAGGGAGTAAACACTGAAGCTTTCTTT. Translating it yields CASSHEGVNTEAFF.

This clonotype was found a few times. The chain has TRBV7-8 and TRBJ2-5; D tentatively fits TRBD1 or TRBD2 (5 bases each). Trimming removed 4 bases from V and 5 bases from J, with 11 bases in between. The CDR3 contains 13 residues. The germline gives CDR1 SGHVS, CDR2 FQNEAQ. CDR3 bases: TGTGCCAGCAGCTCAGGGACCTTCGAGACCCAGTACTTC. Translating gives CASSSGTFETQYF.

Note on this clonotype: This may arise from a read error, as a much more abundant clone is one base away. This chain joins TRBV24-1 and TRBJ2-3; no clear D gene. Germline CDR1 is KGHDR and CDR2 is SFDVKD. The CDR3 consists of 13 residues. The CDR3 region is CATIDTFADTQYF. In nucleotides, the CDR3 is TGTGCCACCATTGATACTTTTGCAGATACGCAGTATTTT.

This chain joins TRBV20-1 and TRBJ2-3; 9 nucleotides agree with TRBD2. Germline V lookup: CDR1 DFQATT, CDR2 SNEGSKA (reference sequence). The CDR3 loop spans 13 amino acids. V lost 6 bases and J lost 6; bases outside the gene matches: 7. CDR3 in DNA: TGCAGTGCCATAGCGGGGGCGGCCGATACGCAGTATTTT. This sequence encodes CSAIAGAADTQYF.

This chain links TRBV11-2 with TRBJ1-2; possible D gene TRBD1, 6 bases. Trimming shortened V by 1 base and J by 6 bases, and 15 bases separated the two germline ends. Germline V gives CDR1 SGHAT, CDR2 FQNNGV. The CDR3 covers 15 residues. CDR3 in amino acids: CASSLVGALINGYTF. The CDR3 DNA sequence: TGTGCCAGCAGCTTAGTGGGGGCCCTCATTAATGGCTACACCTTC. Full variable domain (missing parts from reference TRBV11-2 and TRBJ1-2): EAGVAQSPRYKIIEKRQSVAFWCNPISGHATLYWYQQILGQGPKLLIQFQNNGVVDDSQLPKDRFSAERLKGVDSTLKIQPAKLEDSAVYLCASSLVGALINGYTFGSGTRLTVV.

This clonotype was recorded a few times. This sequence joins TRBV29-1 and TRBJ2-3; 15 bases match TRBD2. The germline CDR1 and CDR2 sequences are SQVTM and ANQGSEA. V was pared by 3 bases and J by 2 bases, with 3 bases of the junction left unmatched. The CDR3 is 16 amino acids. CDR3 residues: CSVEGLAGGPTDTQYF. DNA for the CDR3: TGCAGCGTTGAGGGACTAGCGGGAGGCCCCACAGATACGCAGTATTTT.

This clonotype was observed many times. The DNA for the CDR3 is TGTGCCAGCAAGGCTAGCGGGAGGCGAGATACGCAGTATTTT. Its translation: CASKASGRRDTQYF. This chain uses TRBV2 with TRBJ2-3; TRBD2 agrees at 11 bases. CDR3 length: 14 amino acids. The ends lost 7 bases at V and 5 bases at J; junction bases unmatched: 5. In germline, CDR1 is SNHLY, CDR2 FYNNEI.

The V call is TRBV27, the J call TRBJ2-7, with 7 bases aligning to TRBD1. The V segment lost 4 bases and the J segment 2 bases; nucleotides outside the gene matches: 8. The CDR3 covers 15 residues. Looked up from germline, CDR1 is MNHEY and CDR2 is SMNVEV (reference sequence). The CDR3 DNA reads as TGTGCCAGCAGTTCGAGGGGACAGCTGACCTACGAGCAGTACTTC. As protein: CASSSRGQLTYEQYF.

The chain uses TRBV27 and TRBJ2-5; 7 bases are shared with TRBD1. With V trimmed by 2 bases and J by 5 bases, 8 bases remained unmatched. The CDR3 spans 15 residues. The V gene's germline CDR1 is MNHEY and CDR2 SMNVEV (reference sequence). The CDR3 DNA is TGTGCCAGCAGTTTAGGGCAGGGGGAGTATGAGACCCAGTACTTC. Protein sequence: CASSLGQGEYETQYF.

The chain carries TRBV7-8 and TRBJ1-3; D is unclear. V lost 2 bases and J 2 bases, leaving 10 bases between the germline ends. Germline CDR1 reads SGHVS; CDR2 reads FQNEAQ. The CDR3 has 15 residues. As DNA, the CDR3 is TGTGCCAGCAGCTTAAACGGGGTCGCTGGAAACACCATATATTTT. It codes for CASSLNGVAGNTIYF.

The V and J genes are TRBV20-1 and TRBJ2-7; D unresolved. CDR3 length equals 13 residues. In germline, CDR1 is DFQATT, CDR2 SNEGSKA (reference sequence). Between the trimmed V and J ends, which lost 6 bases and 2 bases, there was a span of 14 bases. CDR3 in amino acids: CSALAPQTYEQYF. CDR3 coding DNA: TGCAGTGCCCTTGCTCCTCAAACCTACGAGCAGTACTTC.

This clonotype was counted a few times. V usage is TRBV3-1 and J usage is TRBJ1-2, with D possibly matching TRBD1 (5 bases). The CDR3 runs to 13 residues. In germline, CDR1 is LGHDT, CDR2 YNNKEL (reference sequence). The V gene lost 6 bases and the J gene lost 4 bases, with 12 bases spanning the gap. The CDR3 region is CASSRSTAYGYTF. The CDR3, as DNA: TGTGCCAGCAGTCGTTCGACAGCCTATGGCTACACCTTC.

This clonotype has only a few counts. The chain couples TRBV6-6 to TRBJ2-1; no clear D gene. CDR1 is MNHNY and CDR2 is SVGAGI in the germline V gene (reference sequence). The ends were cut back, 2 bases at V and 6 bases at J, with 17 bases in the middle. The CDR3 is 16 amino acids. CDR3 DNA sequence: TGTGCCAGCAGTTACGTTGGCCCCCTTCGAGGCAATGAGCAGTTCTTC. This encodes CASSYVGPLRGNEQFF.

This clonotype was picked up many times. This chain links TRBV11-2 with TRBJ2-7, with TRBD2 identical over 11 bases. V shed 1 base and J 4 bases; nucleotides not matched to a gene: 3. CDR1 and CDR2 from the germline V gene are SGHAT and FQNNGV. The CDR3 is 15 amino acids. The CDR3 coding sequence is TGTGCCAGCAGCTTAGCACTAGCGGGAGTATACGAGCAGTACTTC. Its protein product is CASSLALAGVYEQYF.

The table lists this clonotype with many counts. This chain uses TRBV5-1 with TRBJ2-1; D is tentatively TRBD1 or TRBD2 (5 bases each). This CDR3 contains 13 residues. V was pared by 5 bases and J by 1 base, with 7 bases between. Per the germline V gene, CDR1 is SGHRS and CDR2 is YFSETQ. The CDR3 nucleotides are TGCGCCAGCAGGGGGACGTCCTACAATGAGCAGTTCTTC. Amino acids: CASRGTSYNEQFF.

This clonotype came up many times. The rearrangement links TRBV28 to TRBJ1-1, with TRBD1 matching 7 bases. The ends lost 6 bases at V and 1 base at J; junction bases unmatched: 5. Germline CDR1 reads MDHEN; CDR2 reads SYDVKM. The CDR3 runs 14 residues. DNA of the CDR3: TGTGCCAGCAGGTTCCAGGGGGGGAACACTGAAGCTTTCTTT. Amino acids: CASRFQGGNTEAFF.

The rearrangement uses TRBV30 and TRBJ1-1; D is perhaps TRBD1 (6 bases). Germline V CDR1 and CDR2: GTSNPN, SVGIG (reference sequence). V lost 0 bases to trimming and J lost 10 bases, with 12 bases between them. The CDR3 spans 12 residues. CDR3 bases: TGTGCCTGGAGTGTACGGGGGCAGGGAGCTTTCTTT. Amino acid sequence: CAWSVRGQGAFF.

This clonotype was observed many times. This chain links TRBV11-2 with TRBJ2-7; unclear D gene. CDR1 and CDR2 (germline): SGHAT, FQNNGV. The CDR3 runs to 13 residues. The germline V and J ends were trimmed by 1 base and 5 bases, with 9 bases remaining between them. The CDR3 DNA follows: TGTGCCAGCAGCTTAGTAGGGTGGAACGAGCAGTACTTC. As protein: CASSLVGWNEQYF. The variable domain in full, completed from reference TRBV11-2 and TRBJ2-7, reads EAGVAQSPRYKIIEKRQSVAFWCNPISGHATLYWYQQILGQGPKLLIQFQNNGVVDDSQLPKDRFSAERLKGVDSTLKIQPAKLEDSAVYLCASSLVGWNEQYFGPGTRLTVT.

This clonotype was seen at least ten times. This sequence joins TRBV12-3 or TRBV12-4 and TRBJ1-6; D is possibly TRBD1 (5 bases). The V end lost 2 bases, the J end lost 10 bases, and 12 bases lay between the germline ends. The CDR3 contains 14 residues. CDR3 DNA sequence: TGTGCCAGCAGTTTAAAAGGGGTTGGCTCACCCCTCCACTTT. This codes for CASSLKGVGSPLHF.

This clonotype was detected only once. A read error is possible here, since a much larger clone lies one base away. This chain uses TRBV18 with TRBJ1-2, with TRBD1 identical over 7 bases. V lost 6 bases and J lost 0; bases outside the gene matches: 13. The CDR3 totals 17 residues. Per the germline V gene, CDR1 is KGHSH and CDR2 is LQKENI. CDR3 region: CASSQSGEGASNYGYTF. CDR3 DNA: TGTGCCAGCTCTCAATCCGGCGAGGGGGCGTCTAACTATGGCTACACCTTC.

In this sample, this clonotype turned up many times. V usage is TRBV28 and J usage is TRBJ2-7; D call uncertain. Trimming removed 5 bases from V and 7 bases from J, with 9 bases in between. Germline V gene lookup returns CDR1 MDHEN and CDR2 SYDVKM. The CDR3 has 11 residues. The CDR3 DNA reads TGTGCCAGCAGTCCTCGCGGAGAGCAGTACTTC. This translates into CASSPRGEQYF.

V is TRBV3-1 and J is TRBJ2-7; 12 positions match TRBD2. The CDR3 is 15 residues long. Germline CDR1 LGHDT, CDR2 YNNKEL (reference sequence). V lost 4 bases, J lost 7 bases, and 8 bases stayed unmatched. The CDR3 protein is CASSPGTSGLREQYF. The CDR3 coding sequence is TGTGCCAGCAGCCCAGGGACTAGCGGGCTTCGGGAGCAGTACTTC.

In this sample, this clonotype turned up a few times. This sequence joins TRBV13 and TRBJ2-3, with 9 bases fitting TRBD1. CDR3 size: 15 residues. Looked up from germline, CDR1 is PRHDT and CDR2 is FYEKMQ (reference sequence). Trimming at V came to 5 bases and at J to 2 bases, leaving 5 bases not matched to a gene. The CDR3 DNA follows: TGTGCCAGCAGCGGTTACAGGGGGCCCACAGATACGCAGTATTTT. It yields the protein CASSGYRGPTDTQYF.